This T cell receptor beta chain stems from a study of T cells in Graves' hyperthyroidism and ophthalmopathy. This clonotype came up many times. Regions amplified from RNA transcripts were the TCR beta CDR3 regions. Carried out on the TCR CDR3, a first-round RT-PCR used the HTBI primer set. Each CDR3 protein gets one entry after TCRdb re-called the multiplex PCR reads with MiXCR. The sample contains a few hundred thousand distinct CDR3 sequences, less than 25% of which appear only once. Deletions cut 5 bases from V and 6 bases from J, with 17 bases between. The CDR3 extends over 15 amino acids. V gene TRBV12-3 or TRBV12-4 combines with J gene TRBJ1-5, with D maybe TRBD1 (6 bases). Sequencing input: blood. The TCR comes from a man younger than 35 with Graves' hyperthyroidism. CDR3 sequence reads: CASSPSRGASQPQHF. The CDR3 region has the DNA TGTGCCAGCAGTCCGAGTCGGGGGGCCAGTCAGCCCCAGCATTTT.